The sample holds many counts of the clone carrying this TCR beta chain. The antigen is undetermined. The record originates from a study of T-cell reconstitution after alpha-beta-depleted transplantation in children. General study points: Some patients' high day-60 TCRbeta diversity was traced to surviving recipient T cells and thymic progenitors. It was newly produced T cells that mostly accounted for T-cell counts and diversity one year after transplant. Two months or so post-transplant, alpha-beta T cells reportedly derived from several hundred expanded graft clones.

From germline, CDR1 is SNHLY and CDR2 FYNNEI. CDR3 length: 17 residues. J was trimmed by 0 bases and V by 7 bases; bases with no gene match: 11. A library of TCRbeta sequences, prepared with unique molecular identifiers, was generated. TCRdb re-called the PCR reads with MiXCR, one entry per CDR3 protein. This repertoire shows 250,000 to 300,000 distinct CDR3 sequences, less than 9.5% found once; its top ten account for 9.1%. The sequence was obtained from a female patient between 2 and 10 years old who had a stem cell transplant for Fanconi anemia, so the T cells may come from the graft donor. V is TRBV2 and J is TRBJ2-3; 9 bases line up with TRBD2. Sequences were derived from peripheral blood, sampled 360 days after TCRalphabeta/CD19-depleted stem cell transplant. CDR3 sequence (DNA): TGTGCCAGCACCCTGACTAGCGGAGGGGGTAGCACAGATACGCAGTATTTT. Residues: CASTLTSGGGSTDTQYF.